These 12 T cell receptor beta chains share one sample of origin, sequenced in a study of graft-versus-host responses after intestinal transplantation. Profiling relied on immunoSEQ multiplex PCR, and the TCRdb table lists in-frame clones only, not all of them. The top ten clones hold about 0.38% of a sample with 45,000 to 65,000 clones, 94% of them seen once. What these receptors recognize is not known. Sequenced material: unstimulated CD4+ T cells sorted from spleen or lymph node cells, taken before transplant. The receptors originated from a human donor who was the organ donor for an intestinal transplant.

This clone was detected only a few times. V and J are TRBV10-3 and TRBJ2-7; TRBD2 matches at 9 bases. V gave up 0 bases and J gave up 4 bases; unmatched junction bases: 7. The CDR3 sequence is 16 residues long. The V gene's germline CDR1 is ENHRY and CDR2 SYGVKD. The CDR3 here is CAISESKRGARYEQYF. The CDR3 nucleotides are TGTGCCATCAGTGAGTCCAAGCGGGGGGCTCGGTACGAGCAGTACTTC.

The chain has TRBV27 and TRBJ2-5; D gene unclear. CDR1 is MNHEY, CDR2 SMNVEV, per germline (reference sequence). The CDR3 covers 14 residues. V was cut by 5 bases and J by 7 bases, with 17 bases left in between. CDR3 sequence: CASSITRALTTQYF. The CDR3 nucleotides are TGTGCCAGCAGTATAACCCGCGCGCTGACGACCCAGTACTTC.

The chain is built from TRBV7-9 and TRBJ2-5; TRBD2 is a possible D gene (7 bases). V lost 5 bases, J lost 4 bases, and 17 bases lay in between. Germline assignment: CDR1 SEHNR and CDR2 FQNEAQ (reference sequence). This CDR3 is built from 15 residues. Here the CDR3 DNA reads TGTGCCAGCAGCACGTTTCGGGGGGCCGGAGAGACCCAGTACTTC. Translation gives CASSTFRGAGETQYF.

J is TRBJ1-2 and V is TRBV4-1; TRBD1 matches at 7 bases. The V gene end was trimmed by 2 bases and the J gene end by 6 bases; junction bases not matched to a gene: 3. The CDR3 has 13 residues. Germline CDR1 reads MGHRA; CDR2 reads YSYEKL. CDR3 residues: CASSQYRGDGYTF. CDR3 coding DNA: TGCGCCAGCAGCCAATACAGGGGAGATGGCTACACCTTC.

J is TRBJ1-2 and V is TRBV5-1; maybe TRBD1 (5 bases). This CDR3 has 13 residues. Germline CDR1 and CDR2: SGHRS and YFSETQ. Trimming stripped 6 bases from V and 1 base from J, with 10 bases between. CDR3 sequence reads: CASTAGLNYGYTF. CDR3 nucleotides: TGCGCCAGCACCGCGGGACTTAACTATGGCTACACCTTC.

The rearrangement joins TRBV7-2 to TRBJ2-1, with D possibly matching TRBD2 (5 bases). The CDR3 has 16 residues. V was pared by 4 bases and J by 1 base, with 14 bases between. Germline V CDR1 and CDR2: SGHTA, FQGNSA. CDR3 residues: CASSSQWRVSYNEQFF. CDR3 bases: TGTGCCAGCAGCTCTCAATGGCGGGTTTCCTACAATGAGCAGTTCTTC.

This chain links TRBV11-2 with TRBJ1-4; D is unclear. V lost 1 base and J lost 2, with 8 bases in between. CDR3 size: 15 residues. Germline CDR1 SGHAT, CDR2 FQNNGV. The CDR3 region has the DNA TGTGCCAGCAGCTTAGGTCGCCAGACTAATGAAAAACTGTTTTTT. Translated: CASSLGRQTNEKLFF. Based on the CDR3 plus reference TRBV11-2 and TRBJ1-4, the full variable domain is EAGVAQSPRYKIIEKRQSVAFWCNPISGHATLYWYQQILGQGPKLLIQFQNNGVVDDSQLPKDRFSAERLKGVDSTLKIQPAKLEDSAVYLCASSLGRQTNEKLFFGSGTQLSVL.

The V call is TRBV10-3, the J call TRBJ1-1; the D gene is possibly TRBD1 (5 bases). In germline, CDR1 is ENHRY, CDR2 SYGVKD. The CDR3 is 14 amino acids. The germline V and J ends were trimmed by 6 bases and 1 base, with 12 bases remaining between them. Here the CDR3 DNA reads TGTGCCATCAGCGCTGGGGGTGCGAACACTGAAGCTTTCTTT. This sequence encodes CAISAGGANTEAFF.

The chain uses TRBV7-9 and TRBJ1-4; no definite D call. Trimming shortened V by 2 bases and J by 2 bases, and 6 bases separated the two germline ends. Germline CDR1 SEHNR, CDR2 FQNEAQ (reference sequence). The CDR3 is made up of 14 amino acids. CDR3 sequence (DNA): TGTGCCAGCAGCTTACCCATCACTAATGAAAAACTGTTTTTT. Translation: CASSLPITNEKLFF.

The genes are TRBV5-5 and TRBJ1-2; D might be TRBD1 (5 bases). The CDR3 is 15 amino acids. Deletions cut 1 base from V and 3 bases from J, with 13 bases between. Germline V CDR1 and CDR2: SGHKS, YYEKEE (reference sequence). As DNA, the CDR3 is TGTGCCAGCAGCTTGAGAAGGAGGGGACACTATGGCTACACCTTC. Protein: CASSLRRRGHYGYTF.

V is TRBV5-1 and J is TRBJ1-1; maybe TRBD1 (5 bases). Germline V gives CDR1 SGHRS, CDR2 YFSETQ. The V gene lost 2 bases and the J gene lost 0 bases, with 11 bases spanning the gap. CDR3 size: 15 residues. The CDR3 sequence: CASSFWGSLNTEAFF. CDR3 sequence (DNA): TGCGCCAGCAGCTTCTGGGGGTCTCTGAACACTGAAGCTTTCTTT. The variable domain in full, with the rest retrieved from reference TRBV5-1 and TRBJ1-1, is KAGVTQTPRYLIKTRGQQVTLSCSPISGHRSVSWYQQTPGQGLQFLFEYFSETQRNKGNFPGRFSGRQFSNSRSEMNVSTLELGDSALYLCASSFWGSLNTEAFFGQGTRLTVV.

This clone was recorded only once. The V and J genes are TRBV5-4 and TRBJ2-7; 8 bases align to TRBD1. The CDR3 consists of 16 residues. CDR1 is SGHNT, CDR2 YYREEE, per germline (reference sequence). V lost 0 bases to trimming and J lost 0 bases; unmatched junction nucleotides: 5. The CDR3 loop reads CASSLGTGQSSYEQYF. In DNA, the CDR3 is TGTGCCAGCAGCTTGGGGACAGGGCAAAGCTCCTACGAGCAGTACTTC.